The clone carrying this TCR beta chain showed up just a few times. As yet, its antigen is unknown. With 5 bases clipped from V and 5 bases from J, the junction kept 10 bases outside the gene matches. The CDR3 is 14 amino acids. CDR1 is GTSNPN, CDR2 SVGIG, per germline (reference sequence). Time point described: week 35, safety follow-up. All doses held 300 ug of mutant IDH1 20-mer peptide, with topical imiquimod. This sample is drawn from a study of a mutant IDH1 vaccine in newly diagnosed glioma. Study information: Vaccine administration was initiated 4-6 weeks following radiotherapy alone, or with temozolomide cycles. Of treated patients, approximately 62% were men and about 40% women, averaging roughly 40 years. Beforehand, treatment had been radiotherapy, temozolomide, or both; the majority received both.

Only in-frame clones appear in the TCRdb table, and some are missing; sequencing was by immunoSEQ multiplex PCR. The profile shows tens of thousands of clones, approximately 80% of them singletons. The receptor was derived from a woman younger than 35 with glioma. The source material was PBMCs, sampled from a glioma patient whose treatment included an IDH1 peptide vaccine. The rearrangement links TRBV30 to TRBJ1-1; 8 positions agree with TRBD1. The DNA for the CDR3 is TGTGCCTGGGGTCTCAGGGGGCGCGGGACTGAAGCTTTCTTT. Protein sequence: CAWGLRGRGTEAFF.